This TCR beta chain was identified in a study of OX40 agonist ivuxolimab in advanced cancers. Generated by immunoSEQ multiplex PCR, the TCRdb table keeps only in-frame clones and is missing some. This table has about 48,000 clones, more than 80% appearing once. CDR1 and CDR2 from the germline V gene are SNHLY and FYNNEI. The CDR3 covers 13 residues. The germline V and J ends were trimmed by 8 bases and 4 bases, with 14 bases remaining between them. This specimen consisted of CD4+ or CD8+ T cells sorted from blood, obtained in a trial of the OX40 agonist ivuxolimab. The receptor comes from an adult with an advanced solid tumor such as melanoma, head and neck, liver or kidney cancer. This chain joins TRBV2 and TRBJ1-2; tentative D call: TRBD1 (5 bases). The CDR3 DNA reads as TGTGCCAGCTCGGCGGGACGGGTCTATGGCTACACCTTC. This gives the protein CASSAGRVYGYTF.